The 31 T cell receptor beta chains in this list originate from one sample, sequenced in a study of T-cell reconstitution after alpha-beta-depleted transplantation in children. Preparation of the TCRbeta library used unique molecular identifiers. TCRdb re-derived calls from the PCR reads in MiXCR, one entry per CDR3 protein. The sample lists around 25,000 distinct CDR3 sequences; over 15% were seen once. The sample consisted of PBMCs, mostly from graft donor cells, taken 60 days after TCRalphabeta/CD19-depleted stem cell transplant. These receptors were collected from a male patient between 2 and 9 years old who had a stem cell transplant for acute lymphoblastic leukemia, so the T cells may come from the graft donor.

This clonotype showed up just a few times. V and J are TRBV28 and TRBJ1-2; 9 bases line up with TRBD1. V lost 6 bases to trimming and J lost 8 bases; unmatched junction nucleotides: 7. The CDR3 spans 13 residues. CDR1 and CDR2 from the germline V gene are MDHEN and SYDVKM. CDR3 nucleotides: TGTGCCAGCAGGTCCGGGACAGGGACGGGCTACACCTTC. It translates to CASRSGTGTGYTF.

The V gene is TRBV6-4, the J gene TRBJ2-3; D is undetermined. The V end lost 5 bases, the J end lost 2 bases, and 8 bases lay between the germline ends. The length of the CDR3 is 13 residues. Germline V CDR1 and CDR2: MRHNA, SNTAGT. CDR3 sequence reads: CASSLDPTDTQYF. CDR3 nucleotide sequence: TGTGCCAGCAGTCTGGACCCCACAGATACGCAGTATTTT.

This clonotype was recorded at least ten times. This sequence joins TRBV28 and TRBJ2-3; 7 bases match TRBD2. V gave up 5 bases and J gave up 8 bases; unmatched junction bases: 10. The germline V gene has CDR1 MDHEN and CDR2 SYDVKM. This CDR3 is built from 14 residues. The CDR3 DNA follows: TGTGCCAGCAGTACCGGCGGGAGAGCGAGTACGCAGTATTTT. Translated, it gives CASSTGGRASTQYF.

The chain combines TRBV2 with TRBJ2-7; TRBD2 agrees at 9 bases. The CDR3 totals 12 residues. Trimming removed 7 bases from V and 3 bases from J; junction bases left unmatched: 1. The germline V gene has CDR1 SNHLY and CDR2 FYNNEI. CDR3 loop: CASTAGGYEQYF. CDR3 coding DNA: TGTGCCAGCACAGCGGGGGGCTACGAGCAGTACTTC.

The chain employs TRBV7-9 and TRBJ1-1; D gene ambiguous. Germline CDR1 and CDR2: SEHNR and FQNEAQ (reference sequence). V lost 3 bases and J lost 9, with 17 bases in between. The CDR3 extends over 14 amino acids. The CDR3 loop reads CASSFLGPNAQAFF. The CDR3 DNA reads TGTGCCAGCAGCTTCCTCGGGCCCAACGCCCAAGCTTTCTTT.

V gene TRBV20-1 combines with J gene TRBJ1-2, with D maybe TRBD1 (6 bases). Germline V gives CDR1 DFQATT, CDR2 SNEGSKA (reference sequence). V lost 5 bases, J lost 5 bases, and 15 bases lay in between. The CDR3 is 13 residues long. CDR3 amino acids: CSAREDRLYGYTF. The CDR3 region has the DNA TGCAGTGCTCGCGAGGACAGACTTTATGGCTACACCTTC.

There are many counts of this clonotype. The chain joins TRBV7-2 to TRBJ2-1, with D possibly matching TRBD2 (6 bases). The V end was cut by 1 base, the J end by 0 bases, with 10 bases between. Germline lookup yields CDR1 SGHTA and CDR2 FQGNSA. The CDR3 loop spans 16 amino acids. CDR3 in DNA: TGTGCCAGCAGCTTAGTAGCGGCTAGCTCCTACAATGAGCAGTTCTTC. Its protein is CASSLVAASSYNEQFF.

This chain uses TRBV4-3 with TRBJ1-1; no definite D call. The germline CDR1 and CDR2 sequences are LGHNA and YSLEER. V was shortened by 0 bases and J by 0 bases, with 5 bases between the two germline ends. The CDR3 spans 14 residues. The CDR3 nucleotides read TGCGCCAGCAGCCAAGATCTACTGAACACTGAAGCTTTCTTT. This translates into CASSQDLLNTEAFF.

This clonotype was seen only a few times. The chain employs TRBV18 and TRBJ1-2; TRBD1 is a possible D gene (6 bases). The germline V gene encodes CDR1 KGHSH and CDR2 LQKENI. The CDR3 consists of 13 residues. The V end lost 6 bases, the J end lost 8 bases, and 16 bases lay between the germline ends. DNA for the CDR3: TGTGCCAGCTCCGTGGAGACAGGCCAAGGCTACACCTTC. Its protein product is CASSVETGQGYTF.

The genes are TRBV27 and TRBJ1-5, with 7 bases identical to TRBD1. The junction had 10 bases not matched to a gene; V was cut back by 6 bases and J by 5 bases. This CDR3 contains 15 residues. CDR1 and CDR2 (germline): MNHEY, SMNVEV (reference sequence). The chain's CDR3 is CASSRAGQLYQPQHF. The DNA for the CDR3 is TGTGCCAGCAGCCGCGCGGGACAGCTGTATCAGCCCCAGCATTTT.

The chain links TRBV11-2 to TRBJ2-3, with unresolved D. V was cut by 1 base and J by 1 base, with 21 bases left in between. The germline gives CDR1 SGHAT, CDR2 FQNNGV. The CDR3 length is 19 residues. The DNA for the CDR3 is TGTGCCAGCAGCTTAGTAAGGCGCCTCGGGTCAGAGCGCACAGATACGCAGTATTTT. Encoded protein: CASSLVRRLGSERTDTQYF.

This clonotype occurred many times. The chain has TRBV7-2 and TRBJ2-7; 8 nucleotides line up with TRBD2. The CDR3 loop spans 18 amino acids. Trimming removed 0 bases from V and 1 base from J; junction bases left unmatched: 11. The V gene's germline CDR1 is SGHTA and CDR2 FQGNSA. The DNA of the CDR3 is TGTGCCAGCAGCTTAGCGCCTGGGGTAGCGGGAACATCCTACGAGCAGTACTTC. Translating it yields CASSLAPGVAGTSYEQYF.

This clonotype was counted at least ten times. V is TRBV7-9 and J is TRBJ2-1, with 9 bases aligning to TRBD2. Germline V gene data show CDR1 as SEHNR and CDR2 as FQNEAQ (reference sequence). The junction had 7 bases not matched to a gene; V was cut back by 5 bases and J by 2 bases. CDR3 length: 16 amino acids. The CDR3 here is CASSPSGTSPYNEQFF. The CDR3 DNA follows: TGTGCCAGCAGCCCGTCCGGGACTAGCCCCTACAATGAGCAGTTCTTC.

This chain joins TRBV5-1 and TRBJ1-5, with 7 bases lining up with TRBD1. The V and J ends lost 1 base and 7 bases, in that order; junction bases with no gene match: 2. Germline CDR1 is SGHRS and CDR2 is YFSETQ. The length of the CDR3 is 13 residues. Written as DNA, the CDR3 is TGCGCCAGCAGCTTGACAGGGGAACAGCCCCAGCATTTT. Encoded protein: CASSLTGEQPQHF.

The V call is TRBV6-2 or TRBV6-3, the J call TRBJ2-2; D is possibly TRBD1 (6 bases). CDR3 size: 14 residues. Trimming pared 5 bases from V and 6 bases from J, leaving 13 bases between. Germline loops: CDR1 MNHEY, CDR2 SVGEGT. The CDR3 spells CASSPGTNPGELFF. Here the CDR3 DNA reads TGTGCCAGCAGTCCCGGGACAAATCCCGGGGAGCTGTTTTTT.

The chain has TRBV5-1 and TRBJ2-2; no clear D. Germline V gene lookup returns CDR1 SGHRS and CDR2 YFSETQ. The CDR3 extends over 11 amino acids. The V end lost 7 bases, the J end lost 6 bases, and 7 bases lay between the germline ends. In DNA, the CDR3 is TGCGCCAGCGGGAAAGCCGGGGAGCTGTTTTTT. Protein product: CASGKAGELFF.

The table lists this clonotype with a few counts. In DNA, the CDR3 is TGTGCCAGCAGCTTTTTAGGTGGAAACGAAAAACTGTTTTTT. Protein product: CASSFLGGNEKLFF. The gene calls are TRBV7-9 and TRBJ1-4; unclear D gene. With 3 bases removed from V and 8 bases from J, the gap between germline ends came to 13 bases. Looked up from germline, CDR1 is SEHNR and CDR2 is FQNEAQ (reference sequence). The CDR3 length is 14 residues. The full variable domain, rest sourced from reference TRBV7-9 and TRBJ1-4, is DTGVSQNPRHKITKRGQNVTFRCDPISEHNRLYWYRQTLGQGPEFLTYFQNEAQLEKSRLLSDRFSAERPKGSFSTLEIQRTEQGDSAMYLCASSFLGGNEKLFFGSGTQLSVL.

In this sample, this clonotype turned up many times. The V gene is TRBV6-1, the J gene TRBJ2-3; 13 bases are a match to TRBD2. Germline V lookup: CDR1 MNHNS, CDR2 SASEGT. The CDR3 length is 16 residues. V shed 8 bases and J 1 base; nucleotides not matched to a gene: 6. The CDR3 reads CASQGLAGAGTDTQYF. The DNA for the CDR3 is TGTGCCAGCCAAGGACTAGCGGGGGCCGGCACAGATACGCAGTATTTT.

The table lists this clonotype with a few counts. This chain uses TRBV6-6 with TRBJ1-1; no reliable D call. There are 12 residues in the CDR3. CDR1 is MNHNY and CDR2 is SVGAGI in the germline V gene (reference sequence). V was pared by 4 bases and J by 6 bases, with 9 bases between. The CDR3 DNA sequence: TGTGCCAGCAGTTTAAGATTTCCTGAAGCTTTCTTT. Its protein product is CASSLRFPEAFF.

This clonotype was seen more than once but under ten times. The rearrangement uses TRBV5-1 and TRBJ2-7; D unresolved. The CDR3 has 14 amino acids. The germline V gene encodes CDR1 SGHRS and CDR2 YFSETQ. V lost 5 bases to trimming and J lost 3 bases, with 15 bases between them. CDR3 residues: CASSSGANDYEQYF. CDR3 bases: TGCGCCAGCAGTTCCGGAGCAAATGACTACGAGCAGTACTTC.

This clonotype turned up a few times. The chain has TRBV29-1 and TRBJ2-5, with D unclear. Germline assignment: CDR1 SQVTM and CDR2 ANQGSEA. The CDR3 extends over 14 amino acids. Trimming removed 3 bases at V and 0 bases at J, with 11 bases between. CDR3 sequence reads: CSVDLVPYQETQYF. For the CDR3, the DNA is TGCAGCGTTGATTTGGTCCCGTACCAAGAGACCCAGTACTTC.

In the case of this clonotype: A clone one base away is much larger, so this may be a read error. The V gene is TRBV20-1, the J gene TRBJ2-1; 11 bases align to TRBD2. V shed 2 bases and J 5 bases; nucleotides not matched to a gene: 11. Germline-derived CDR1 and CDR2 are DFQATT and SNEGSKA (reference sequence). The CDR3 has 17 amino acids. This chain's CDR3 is CSARSPTASGGNNEQFF. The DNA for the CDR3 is TGCAGTGCTAGATCCCCAACCGCTAGCGGGGGGAACAATGAGCAGTTCTTC.

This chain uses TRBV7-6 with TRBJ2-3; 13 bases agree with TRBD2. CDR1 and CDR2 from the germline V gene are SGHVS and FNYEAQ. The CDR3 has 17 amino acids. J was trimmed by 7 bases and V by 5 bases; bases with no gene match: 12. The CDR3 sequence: CASSKAGTSGVAHTQYF. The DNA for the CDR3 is TGTGCCAGCAGCAAAGCCGGGACTAGCGGGGTGGCGCATACGCAGTATTTT.

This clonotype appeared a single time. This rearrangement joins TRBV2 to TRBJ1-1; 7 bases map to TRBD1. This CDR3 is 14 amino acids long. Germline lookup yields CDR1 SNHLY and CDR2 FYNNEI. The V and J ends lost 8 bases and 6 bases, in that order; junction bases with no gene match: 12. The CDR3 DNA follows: TGTGCCAGCGAAAGACAGGGAGCGGGTTCTGAAGCTTTCTTT. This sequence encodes CASERQGAGSEAFF.

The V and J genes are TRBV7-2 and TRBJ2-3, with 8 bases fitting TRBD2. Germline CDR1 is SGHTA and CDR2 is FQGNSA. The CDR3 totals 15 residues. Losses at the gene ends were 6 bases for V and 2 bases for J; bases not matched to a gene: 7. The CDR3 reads CASRRAGVITDTQYF. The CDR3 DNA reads TGTGCCAGCAGGAGAGCGGGGGTGATCACAGATACGCAGTATTTT.

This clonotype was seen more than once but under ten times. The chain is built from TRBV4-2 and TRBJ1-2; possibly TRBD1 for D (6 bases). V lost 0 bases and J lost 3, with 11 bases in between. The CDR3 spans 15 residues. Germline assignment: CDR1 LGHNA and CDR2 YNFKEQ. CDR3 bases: TGTGCCAGCAGCCAAGAAGACAGGAGGGACTATGGCTACACCTTC. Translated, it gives CASSQEDRRDYGYTF.

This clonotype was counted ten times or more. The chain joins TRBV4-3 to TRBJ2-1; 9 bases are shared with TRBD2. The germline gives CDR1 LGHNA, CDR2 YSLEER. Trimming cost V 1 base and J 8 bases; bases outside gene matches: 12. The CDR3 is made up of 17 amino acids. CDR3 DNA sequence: TGCGCCAGCAGCCAAGTTGCGCGGGGGGGCCATCATCATGAGCAGTTCTTC. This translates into CASSQVARGGHHHEQFF.

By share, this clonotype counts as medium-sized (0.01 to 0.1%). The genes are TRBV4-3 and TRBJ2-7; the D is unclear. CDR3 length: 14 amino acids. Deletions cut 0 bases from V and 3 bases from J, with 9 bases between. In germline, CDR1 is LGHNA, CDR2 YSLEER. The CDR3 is CASSQDSGSYEQYF. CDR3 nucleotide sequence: TGCGCCAGCAGCCAAGATTCGGGTAGCTACGAGCAGTACTTC.

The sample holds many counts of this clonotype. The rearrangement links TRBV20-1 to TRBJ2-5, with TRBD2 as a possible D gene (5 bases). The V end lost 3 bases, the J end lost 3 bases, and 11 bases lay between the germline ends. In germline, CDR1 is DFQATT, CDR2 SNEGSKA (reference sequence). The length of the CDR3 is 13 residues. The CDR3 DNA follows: TGCAGTGCTAGTTACGCGGGCAAAGAGACCCAGTACTTC. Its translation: CSASYAGKETQYF.

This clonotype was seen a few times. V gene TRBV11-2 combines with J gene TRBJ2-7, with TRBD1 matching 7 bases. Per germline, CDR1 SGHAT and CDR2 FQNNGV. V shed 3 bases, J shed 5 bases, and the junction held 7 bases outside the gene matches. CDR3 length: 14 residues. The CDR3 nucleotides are TGTGCCAGCAGCTTGTGGCAGGGGGTAAACGAGCAGTACTTC. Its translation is CASSLWQGVNEQYF.

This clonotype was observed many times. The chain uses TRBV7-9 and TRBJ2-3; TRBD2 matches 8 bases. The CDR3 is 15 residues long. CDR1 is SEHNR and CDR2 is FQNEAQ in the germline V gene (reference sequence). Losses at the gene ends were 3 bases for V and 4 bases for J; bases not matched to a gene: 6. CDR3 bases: TGTGCCAGCAGCTTTTTCGGGGGGGCGGCAGATACGCAGTATTTT. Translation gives CASSFFGGAADTQYF.